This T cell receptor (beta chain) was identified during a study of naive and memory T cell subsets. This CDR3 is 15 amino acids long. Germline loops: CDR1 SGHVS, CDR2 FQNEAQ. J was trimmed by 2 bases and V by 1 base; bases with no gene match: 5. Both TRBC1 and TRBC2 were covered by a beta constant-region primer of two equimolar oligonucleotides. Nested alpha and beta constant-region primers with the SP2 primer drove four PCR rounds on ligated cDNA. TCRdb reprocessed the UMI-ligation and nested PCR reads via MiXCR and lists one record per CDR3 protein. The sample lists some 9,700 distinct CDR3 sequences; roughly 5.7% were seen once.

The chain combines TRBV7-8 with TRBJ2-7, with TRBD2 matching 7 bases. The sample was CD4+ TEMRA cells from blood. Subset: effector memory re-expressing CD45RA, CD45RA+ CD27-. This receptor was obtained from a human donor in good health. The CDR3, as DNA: TGTGCCAGCAGCTTAGTTCCGGGAGGAGCCTACGAGCAGTACTTC. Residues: CASSLVPGGAYEQYF.